These 15 T cell receptor beta chains were all obtained from the same sample, sequenced in a study of tumor-infiltrating lymphocytes in localized non-small cell lung cancer. Profiling relied on immunoSEQ multiplex PCR, and the TCRdb table lists in-frame clones only, not all of them. Of 13,000 to 15,000 clones listed, around 72% are singletons. Material for sequencing was uninvolved lung tissue not adjacent to the tumor. The receptors stem from a human donor with non-small cell lung cancer.

This clone counts as medium-sized. V usage is TRBV14 and J usage is TRBJ1-2; possibly TRBD1 for D (6 bases). The germline gives CDR1 SGHDN, CDR2 FVKESK. V lost 1 base and J lost 6, with 9 bases in between. This CDR3 is built from 13 residues. In DNA, the CDR3 is TGTGCCAGCAGCCAAGCAGGGGTTCATGGCTACACCTTC. It yields the protein CASSQAGVHGYTF.

V is TRBV10-3 and J is TRBJ1-1, with a possible D match to TRBD1 (6 bases). Trimming stripped 4 bases from V and 4 bases from J, with 10 bases between. Germline CDR1 is ENHRY and CDR2 is SYGVKD. The CDR3 is made up of 13 amino acids. The CDR3 loop is CAISGRGGTEAFF. In nucleotides, the CDR3 is TGTGCCATCAGTGGCAGGGGAGGCACTGAAGCTTTCTTT.

The chain recombines TRBV5-1 with TRBJ1-1; possibly TRBD1 for D (5 bases). With 1 base removed from V and 1 base from J, the gap between germline ends came to 11 bases. This CDR3 region has 15 residues. The germline V gene encodes CDR1 SGHRS and CDR2 YFSETQ. The CDR3 DNA reads TGCGCCAGCAGCTTGAGGAGGGGCCAGAACACTGAAGCTTTCTTT. Amino acids: CASSLRRGQNTEAFF. The full variable domain, with the rest looked up from reference TRBV5-1 and TRBJ1-1, is KAGVTQTPRYLIKTRGQQVTLSCSPISGHRSVSWYQQTPGQGLQFLFEYFSETQRNKGNFPGRFSGRQFSNSRSEMNVSTLELGDSALYLCASSLRRGQNTEAFFGQGTRLTVV.

The chain couples TRBV2 to TRBJ2-1; possibly TRBD1 for D (6 bases). CDR3 length: 14 residues. V was pared by 6 bases and J by 8 bases, with 17 bases between. The germline CDR1 and CDR2 sequences are SNHLY and FYNNEI. The CDR3 loop reads CASSEPWTVDEQFF. The CDR3, as DNA: TGTGCCAGCAGCGAACCTTGGACAGTCGATGAGCAGTTCTTC.

The V and J genes are TRBV28 and TRBJ1-5; 8 nucleotides agree with TRBD1. The CDR3 length is 17 residues. The trim removed 10 bases at V and 1 base at J, leaving 15 bases unmatched. In germline, CDR1 is MDHEN, CDR2 SYDVKM. The CDR3 region is CATRPLSGGASNQPQHF. For the CDR3, the DNA is TGTGCCACCAGGCCACTCTCAGGGGGCGCGAGCAATCAGCCCCAGCATTTT. The full variable domain, in which reference TRBV28 and TRBJ1-5 provide the parts outside the CDR3, is DVKVTQSSRYLVKRTGEKVFLECVQDMDHENMFWYRQDPGLGLRLIYFSYDVKMKEKGDIPEGYSVSREKKERFSLILESASTNQTSMYLCATRPLSGGASNQPQHFGDGTRLSIL.

The rearrangement links TRBV28 to TRBJ1-3; the D gene is possibly TRBD1 (5 bases). Germline V gene data show CDR1 as MDHEN and CDR2 as SYDVKM. Trimming removed 8 bases from V and 0 bases from J, with 5 bases in between. The CDR3 loop spans 12 amino acids. The CDR3 protein is CASDSSGNTIYF. For the CDR3, the DNA is TGTGCCAGCGACAGCTCTGGAAACACCATATATTTT.

CDR3 in amino acids: CASSLIQGTDTQYF. CDR3 nucleotides: TGCGCCAGCAGCCTTATACAGGGAACAGATACGCAGTATTTT. The chain recombines TRBV4-3 with TRBJ2-3, with D maybe TRBD1 (6 bases). CDR3 length: 14 amino acids. V shed 4 bases and J shed 3 bases, with 11 bases lying between them. Germline-derived CDR1 and CDR2 are LGHNA and YSLEER.

The chain recombines TRBV9 with TRBJ2-2, with D possibly being TRBD1 (5 bases). The CDR3 contains 16 residues. Germline assignment: CDR1 SGDLS and CDR2 YYNGEE. Trimming pared 3 bases from V and 1 base from J, leaving 13 bases between. DNA for the CDR3: TGTGCCAGCAGCGCACGACAGTACGGGAACACCGGGGAGCTGTTTTTT. It codes for CASSARQYGNTGELFF.

The gene calls are TRBV6-5 and TRBJ1-1, with no clear D. The CDR3 sequence is 14 residues long. Germline V gene data show CDR1 as MNHEY and CDR2 as SVGAGI. Trimming left V 0 bases short and J 11 bases short, with 16 bases between. The CDR3 DNA sequence: TGTGCCAGCAGTTACTCGTCCAAGGGTTTAGGGGCTTTCTTT. It is translated as CASSYSSKGLGAFF.

V is TRBV9 and J is TRBJ2-3; D is unclear. CDR3 length: 12 amino acids. The V gene's germline CDR1 is SGDLS and CDR2 YYNGEE. V was clipped by 1 base and J by 4 bases, with 4 bases between them. The CDR3 protein is CASSVFPDTQYF. The CDR3 DNA is TGTGCCAGCAGCGTATTCCCAGATACGCAGTATTTT.

The V and J genes are TRBV4-1 and TRBJ1-6, with no clear D. This CDR3 has 14 residues. Germline V lookup: CDR1 MGHRA, CDR2 YSYEKL. Trimming took off 0 bases at V and 5 bases at J, with 5 bases between the two ends. The DNA of the CDR3 is TGCGCCAGCAGCCAAGACAGGAATAATTCACCCCTCCACTTT. Translation: CASSQDRNNSPLHF.

The genes are TRBV6-5 and TRBJ1-5; 8 bases are a match to TRBD1. This CDR3 comprises 12 residues. CDR1 is MNHEY, CDR2 SVGAGI, per germline. V shed 6 bases and J 5 bases; nucleotides not matched to a gene: 0. CDR3 protein: CASRQGDQPQHF. The CDR3, as DNA: TGTGCCAGCAGACAGGGGGATCAGCCCCAGCATTTT.

This clone was recorded once. V is TRBV7-9 and J is TRBJ2-7; TRBD1 matches 8 bases. V dropped 3 bases and J dropped 4; count of bases not matched to a gene: 8. The CDR3 has 15 residues. Germline V CDR1 and CDR2: SEHNR, FQNEAQ (reference sequence). In DNA form, the CDR3 reads TGTGCCAGCAGCTTTTTAACAGGGGGGAAATACGAGCAGTACTTC. Its protein is CASSFLTGGKYEQYF.

The genes are TRBV7-3 and TRBJ2-3, with TRBD2 matching 9 bases. V was pared by 2 bases and J by 6 bases, with 3 bases of the junction left unmatched. The CDR3 is 14 amino acids. CDR1 is SGHTA and CDR2 is FQGTGA in the germline V gene. The CDR3 DNA reads TGTGCCAGCAGCTTAGCGGGAGGGGGCGATACGCAGTATTTT. It specifies CASSLAGGGDTQYF.

V and J are TRBV4-1 and TRBJ1-1, with 7 bases aligning to TRBD1. Trimming took 0 bases from V and 0 from J; bases not matched to a gene: 10. Germline-derived CDR1 and CDR2 are MGHRA and YSYEKL. This CDR3 is built from 18 residues. The CDR3 region is CASSQDPPGQNLNTEAFF. CDR3 bases: TGCGCCAGCAGCCAAGATCCGCCGGGACAGAACTTGAACACTGAAGCTTTCTTT.